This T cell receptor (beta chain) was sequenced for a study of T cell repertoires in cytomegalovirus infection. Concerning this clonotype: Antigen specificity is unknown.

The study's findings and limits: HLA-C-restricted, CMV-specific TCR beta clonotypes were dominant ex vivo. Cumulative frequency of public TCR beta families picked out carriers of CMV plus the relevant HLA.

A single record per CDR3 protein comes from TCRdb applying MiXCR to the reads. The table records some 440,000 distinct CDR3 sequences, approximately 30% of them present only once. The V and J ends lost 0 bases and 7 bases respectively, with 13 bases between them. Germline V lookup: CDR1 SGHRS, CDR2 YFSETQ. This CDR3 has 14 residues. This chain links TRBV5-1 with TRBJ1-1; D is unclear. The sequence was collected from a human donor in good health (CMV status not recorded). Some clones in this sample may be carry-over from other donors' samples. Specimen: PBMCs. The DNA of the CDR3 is TGCGCCAGCAGCTTGGGGGTCGAGGGAGGTGAAGCTTTCTTT. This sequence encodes CASSLGVEGGEAFF.